These 19 T cell receptor beta chains were all obtained from the same sample, sequenced in a study of CD8+CD57+ T cells in acquired aplastic anemia. Investigators profiled TCR beta VDJ and CDR3 from genomic DNA template. In TCRdb, the reads were re-called with MiXCR into one record per CDR3 protein. The sample shows about 190,000 distinct CDR3 sequences, around 50% of them seen only once. The sample comprised sorted CD4+, CD8+, or CD8+CD57+ T cells (not recorded which) from PBMCs. All receptors derive from a human donor in good health, serving as a control.

As DNA, the CDR3 is TGCAGTGCTAGCGGGGGGCCGACACTTGAGCAGTTCTTC. Translating gives CSASGGPTLEQFF. This chain links TRBV20-1 with TRBJ2-1; a weak D match, TRBD2 (7 bases). The germline CDR1 and CDR2 sequences are DFQATT and SNEGSKA (reference sequence). CDR3 size: 13 residues. Trimming took 3 bases from V and 9 from J, leaving 15 bases between them.

In nucleotides, the CDR3 is TGTGCCAGCAGTGAGCTTGGACAGAGCTCCTACGAGCAGTACTTC. Translating it yields CASSELGQSSYEQYF. This rearrangement joins TRBV2 to TRBJ2-7, with TRBD1 as a possible D gene (6 bases). V gave up 3 bases and J gave up 0 bases, with 12 bases separating them. The germline CDR1 and CDR2 sequences are SNHLY and FYNNEI. This CDR3 is built from 15 residues.

In the case of this clonotype: The junction departs from germline at one end; a sequencing error may be responsible. The J gene is TRBJ1-6, the V gene TRBV12-5, with 9 bases identical to TRBD1. Per germline, CDR1 LGHNT and CDR2 FRNRAP. The CDR3 loop spans 12 amino acids. The CDR3 here is CASGQDRGLLHF. The CDR3 nucleotides read TGTGCTAGTGGTCAGGACAGGGGCCTCCTCCACTTC.

There are many counts of this clonotype. This rearrangement joins TRBV7-3 to TRBJ2-7; TRBD1 agrees at 7 bases. With V trimmed by 4 bases and J by 6 bases, 9 bases remained unmatched. Germline CDR1 and CDR2: SGHTA and FQGTGA. This CDR3 is built from 14 residues. CDR3 residues: CASSSEGAWGEQYF. In DNA form, the CDR3 reads TGTGCCAGCAGCTCCGAGGGGGCGTGGGGCGAGCAGTACTTC.

This clonotype was seen many times. The genes are TRBV7-9 and TRBJ2-3; D is uncertain. Trimming shortened V by 3 bases and J by 0 bases, and 4 bases separated the two germline ends. The CDR3 has 13 residues. Germline V lookup: CDR1 SEHNR, CDR2 FQNEAQ (reference sequence). The DNA of the CDR3 is TGTGCCAGCAGCTTGGACAGCACAGATACGCAGTATTTT. As protein: CASSLDSTDTQYF.

J is TRBJ2-2 and V is TRBV7-2; no firm D call. There are 14 residues in the CDR3. The V and J ends lost 5 bases and 2 bases respectively, with 9 bases between them. Germline assignment: CDR1 SGHTA and CDR2 FQGNSA. DNA of the CDR3: TGTGCCAGCAGCCCTATACCTAACACCGGGGAGCTGTTTTTT. Amino acids: CASSPIPNTGELFF. Together with reference TRBV7-2 and TRBJ2-2, the CDR3 gives the full variable domain: GAGVSQSPSNKVTEKGKDVELRCDPISGHTALYWYRQSLGQGLEFLIYFQGNSAPDKSGLPSDRFSAERTGGSVSTLTIQRTQQEDSAVYLCASSPIPNTGELFFGEGSRLTVL.

This chain uses TRBV15 with TRBJ1-5; 8 bases match TRBD1. The junction had 6 bases not matched to a gene; V was cut back by 2 bases and J by 6 bases. The V gene's germline CDR1 is LNHNV and CDR2 YYDKDF (reference sequence). The CDR3 loop spans 15 amino acids. Here the CDR3 DNA reads TGTGCCACCAGCAGAACCGGACAGGGAGGTCAGCCCCAGCATTTT. This translates into CATSRTGQGGQPQHF.

In the case of this clonotype: Just one base apart from a much larger clone, this may be a read error. The chain combines TRBV28 with TRBJ2-3, with 7 bases aligning to TRBD1. Germline V gene data show CDR1 as MDHEN and CDR2 as SYDVKM. This CDR3 spans 12 amino acids. For the CDR3, the DNA is TGTGCCAGCTCCCGAGGGACAGATACGCAGTGTTTT. Translation gives CASSRGTDTQCF. Combining the CDR3 with reference TRBV28 and TRBJ2-3 gives the whole variable domain DVKVTQSSRYLVKRTGEKVFLECVQDMDHENMFWYRQDPGLGLRLIYFSYDVKMKEKGDIPEGYSVSREKKERFSLILESASTNQTSMYLCASSRGTDTQCFGPGTRLTVL.

The rearrangement joins TRBV7-9 to TRBJ2-1; TRBD2 aligns across 9 bases. The CDR3 length is 16 residues. Germline loops: CDR1 SEHNR, CDR2 FQNEAQ (reference sequence). Unmatched junction bases numbered 11, after V lost 2 bases and J lost 9 bases. Written as DNA, the CDR3 is TGTGCCAGCAGCTTAATTGCGGGAGGGCCCTCAAGTGAGCAGTTCTTC. Its translation is CASSLIAGGPSSEQFF.

The gene calls are TRBV7-2 and TRBJ2-3; weak D call: TRBD1 (6 bases). Germline-derived CDR1 and CDR2 are SGHTA and FQGNSA. The CDR3 runs to 17 residues. Trimming removed 1 base from V and 0 bases from J, with 14 bases in between. The CDR3 DNA is TGTGCCAGCAGCTTAGTAGGCGGACAGACTAGCACAGATACGCAGTATTTT. This codes for CASSLVGGQTSTDTQYF.

This clonotype occurred a few times. V gene TRBV28 combines with J gene TRBJ1-4, with 7 bases lining up with TRBD1. The length of the CDR3 is 14 residues. Trimming removed 1 base from V and 8 bases from J; junction bases left unmatched: 4. CDR1 is MDHEN, CDR2 SYDVKM, per germline. The CDR3 is CASSLSPGGEKLFF. The CDR3 coding sequence is TGTGCCAGCAGTTTATCTCCAGGGGGGGAAAAACTGTTTTTT.

Only one count was recorded for this clonotype. The chain uses TRBV7-2 and TRBJ2-7; 9 bases are shared with TRBD1. This CDR3 has 15 amino acids. J gave up 3 bases and V 5 bases, and 8 bases lay outside the gene matches. Germline CDR1 and CDR2: SGHTA and FQGNSA. DNA for the CDR3: TGTGCCAGCAGCGCTCCGGGACAGGGCCTCTACGAGCAGTACTTC. Its translation: CASSAPGQGLYEQYF.

This clonotype was seen many times. The chain recombines TRBV2 with TRBJ2-2; D is ambiguous. V lost 7 bases to trimming and J lost 4 bases, with 10 bases between them. Germline CDR1 is SNHLY and CDR2 is FYNNEI. CDR3 length equals 13 residues. This chain's CDR3 is CASKVEGTGELFF. As DNA, the CDR3 is TGTGCCAGCAAGGTTGAAGGCACCGGGGAGCTGTTTTTT.

The V and J genes are TRBV7-2 and TRBJ2-5; weak D call: TRBD2 (5 bases). Germline V gene lookup returns CDR1 SGHTA and CDR2 FQGNSA. The length of the CDR3 is 14 residues. The V gene lost 6 bases and the J gene lost 2 bases, with 13 bases spanning the gap. The CDR3 DNA is TGTGCCAGCAGAAACGGACGGGGACAAGAGACCCAGTACTTC. This sequence encodes CASRNGRGQETQYF.

The chain joins TRBV20-1 to TRBJ2-7, with D possibly TRBD1 on 6 matching bases. Between the trimmed V and J ends, which lost 4 bases and 3 bases, there was a span of 16 bases. Germline V gene data show CDR1 as DFQATT and CDR2 as SNEGSKA (reference sequence). This CDR3 contains 14 residues. CDR3 coding DNA: TGCAGTGCTACTGGACAGACGGTTGGCTACGAGCAGTACTTC. Translating it yields CSATGQTVGYEQYF.

The J gene is TRBJ2-6, the V gene TRBV30; perhaps TRBD2 as D (5 bases). Deletions cut 5 bases from V and 0 bases from J, with 11 bases between. This CDR3 has 15 amino acids. CDR1 and CDR2 from the germline V gene are GTSNPN and SVGIG (reference sequence). The chain's CDR3 is CAWVEGTSGANVLTF. As DNA, the CDR3 is TGTGCCTGGGTTGAGGGAACCTCTGGGGCCAACGTCCTGACTTTC.

The chain couples TRBV2 to TRBJ2-7; 7 nucleotides align to TRBD1. In germline, CDR1 is SNHLY, CDR2 FYNNEI. V gave up 7 bases and J gave up 1 base; unmatched junction bases: 1. The CDR3 contains 12 residues. The CDR3 reads CASKGQSYEQYF. The CDR3 DNA follows: TGTGCCAGCAAGGGACAGTCCTACGAGCAGTACTTC.

With respect to this clonotype: An end of the junction differs from the germline gene, which may be a read error. The rearrangement uses TRBV20-1 and TRBJ2-1; D remains ambiguous. Germline V CDR1 and CDR2: DFQATT, SNEGSKA (reference sequence). CDR3 length equals 12 residues. CDR3 residues: CSASLLGNAQFF. The CDR3 DNA reads TGCAGTGCTAGCCTTCTGGGGAATGCGCAGTTCTTC.

The V call is TRBV15, the J call TRBJ2-7, with 7 bases aligning to TRBD1. Trimming at V came to 3 bases and at J to 3 bases, leaving 11 bases not matched to a gene. Germline CDR1 and CDR2: LNHNV and YYDKDF (reference sequence). This CDR3 contains 16 residues. The CDR3 nucleotides read TGTGCCACCAGCAGCTTAGCCGGGACAGTACACTACGAGCAGTACTTC. Its translation is CATSSLAGTVHYEQYF.